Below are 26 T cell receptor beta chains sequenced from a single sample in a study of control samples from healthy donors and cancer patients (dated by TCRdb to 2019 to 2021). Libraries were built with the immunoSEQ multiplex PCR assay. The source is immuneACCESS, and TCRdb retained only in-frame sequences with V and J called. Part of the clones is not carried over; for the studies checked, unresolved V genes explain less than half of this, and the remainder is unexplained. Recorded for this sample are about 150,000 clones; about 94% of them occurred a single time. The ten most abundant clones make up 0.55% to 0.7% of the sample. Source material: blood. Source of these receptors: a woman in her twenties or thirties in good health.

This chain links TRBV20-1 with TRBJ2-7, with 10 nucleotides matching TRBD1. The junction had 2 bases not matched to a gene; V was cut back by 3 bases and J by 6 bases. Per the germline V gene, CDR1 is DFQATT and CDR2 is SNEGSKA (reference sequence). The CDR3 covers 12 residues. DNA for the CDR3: TGCAGTGCTAGTAGGACAGGGGGCGAGCAGTACTTC. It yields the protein CSASRTGGEQYF.

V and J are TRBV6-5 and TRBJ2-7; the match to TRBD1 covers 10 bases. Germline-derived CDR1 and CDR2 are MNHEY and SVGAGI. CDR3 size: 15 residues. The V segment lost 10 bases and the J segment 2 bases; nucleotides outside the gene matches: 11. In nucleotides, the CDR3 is TGTGCCACCTTACGACAGGGGGCTTCAACCTACGAGCAGTACTTC. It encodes CATLRQGASTYEQYF.

The CDR3 loop is CASSSVSTGTAELFF. CDR3 DNA: TGCGCCAGCAGCTCGGTCAGTACAGGGACCGCAGAACTGTTTTTT. J is TRBJ1-4 and V is TRBV5-1; a weak D match, TRBD1 (6 bases). This CDR3 has 15 amino acids. Trimming left V 3 bases short and J 12 bases short, with 21 bases between. Looked up from germline, CDR1 is SGHRS and CDR2 is YFSETQ.

In DNA, the CDR3 is TGTGCCAGCAGTTACTTCGGGACTAGCGGGAGTAGGGGAGAGACCCAGTACTTC. It specifies CASSYFGTSGSRGETQYF. The genes are TRBV6-2 or TRBV6-3 and TRBJ2-5; 14 nucleotides agree with TRBD2. Losses at the gene ends were 1 base for V and 4 bases for J; bases not matched to a gene: 8. Germline V lookup: CDR1 MNHEY, CDR2 SVGEGT. This CDR3 is 18 amino acids long.

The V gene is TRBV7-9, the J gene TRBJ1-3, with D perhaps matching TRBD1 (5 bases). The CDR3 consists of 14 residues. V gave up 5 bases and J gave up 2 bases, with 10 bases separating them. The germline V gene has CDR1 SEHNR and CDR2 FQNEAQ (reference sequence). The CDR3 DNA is TGTGCCAGCAGCCCTGGGGGGGCTGGAAACACCATATATTTT. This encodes CASSPGGAGNTIYF. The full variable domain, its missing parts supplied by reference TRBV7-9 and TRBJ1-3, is DTGVSQNPRHKITKRGQNVTFRCDPISEHNRLYWYRQTLGQGPEFLTYFQNEAQLEKSRLLSDRFSAERPKGSFSTLEIQRTEQGDSAMYLCASSPGGAGNTIYFGEGSWLTVV.

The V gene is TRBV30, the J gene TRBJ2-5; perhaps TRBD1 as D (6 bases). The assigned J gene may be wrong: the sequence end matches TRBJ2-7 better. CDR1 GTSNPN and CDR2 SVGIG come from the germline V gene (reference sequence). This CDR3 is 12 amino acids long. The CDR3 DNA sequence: TGTGCCTGTCCAGGGGAAGCCTACGAGCAGTACTTC. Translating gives CACPGEAYEQYF.

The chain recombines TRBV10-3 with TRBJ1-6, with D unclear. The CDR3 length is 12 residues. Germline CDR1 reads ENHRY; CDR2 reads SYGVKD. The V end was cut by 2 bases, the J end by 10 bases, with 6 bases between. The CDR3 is CAISEEVSPLHF. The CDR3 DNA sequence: TGTGCCATCAGTGAGGAGGTGTCACCCCTCCACTTT.

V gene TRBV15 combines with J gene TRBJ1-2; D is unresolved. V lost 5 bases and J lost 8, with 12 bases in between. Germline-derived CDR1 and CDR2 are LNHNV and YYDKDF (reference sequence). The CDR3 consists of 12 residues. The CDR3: CATSRRRDGYTF. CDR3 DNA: TGTGCCACCAGCCGCAGACGAGACGGCTACACCTTC.

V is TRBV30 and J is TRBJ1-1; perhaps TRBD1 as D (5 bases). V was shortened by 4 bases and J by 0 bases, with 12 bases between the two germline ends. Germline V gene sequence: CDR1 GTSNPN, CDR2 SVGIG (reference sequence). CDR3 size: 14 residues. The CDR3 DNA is TGTGCCTGGACAGGGTGGGGATTGAACACTGAAGCTTTCTTT. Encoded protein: CAWTGWGLNTEAFF.

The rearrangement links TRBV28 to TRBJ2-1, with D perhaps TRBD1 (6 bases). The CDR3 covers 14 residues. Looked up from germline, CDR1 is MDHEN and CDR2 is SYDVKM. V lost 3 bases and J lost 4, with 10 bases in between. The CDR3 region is CASSFRGVYNEQFF. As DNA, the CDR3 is TGTGCCAGCAGTTTCAGGGGAGTATACAATGAGCAGTTCTTC.

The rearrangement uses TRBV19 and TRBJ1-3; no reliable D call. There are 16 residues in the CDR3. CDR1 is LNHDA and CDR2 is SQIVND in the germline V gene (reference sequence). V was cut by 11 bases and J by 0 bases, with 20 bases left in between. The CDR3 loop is CAVSKRMAFSGNTIYF. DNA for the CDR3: TGTGCCGTATCAAAGCGGATGGCGTTCTCTGGAAACACCATATATTTT.

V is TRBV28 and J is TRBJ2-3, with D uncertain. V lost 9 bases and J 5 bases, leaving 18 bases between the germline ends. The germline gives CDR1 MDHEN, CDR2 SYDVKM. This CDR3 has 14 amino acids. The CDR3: CARERESIQDTQYF. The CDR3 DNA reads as TGTGCCAGAGAAAGGGAATCAATCCAAGATACGCAGTATTTT.

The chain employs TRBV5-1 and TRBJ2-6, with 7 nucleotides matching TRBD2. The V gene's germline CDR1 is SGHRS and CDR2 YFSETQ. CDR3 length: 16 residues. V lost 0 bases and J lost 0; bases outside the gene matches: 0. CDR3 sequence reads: CASSLGGGSGANVLTF. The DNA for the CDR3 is TGCGCCAGCAGCTTGGGGGGGGGCTCTGGGGCCAACGTCCTGACTTTC. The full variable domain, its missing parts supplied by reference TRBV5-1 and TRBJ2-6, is KAGVTQTPRYLIKTRGQQVTLSCSPISGHRSVSWYQQTPGQGLQFLFEYFSETQRNKGNFPGRFSGRQFSNSRSEMNVSTLELGDSALYLCASSLGGGSGANVLTFGAGSRLTVL.

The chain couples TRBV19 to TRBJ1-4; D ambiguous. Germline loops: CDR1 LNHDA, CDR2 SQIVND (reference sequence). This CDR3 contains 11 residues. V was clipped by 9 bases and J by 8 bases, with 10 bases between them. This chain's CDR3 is CASTYGEKLFF. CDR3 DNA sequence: TGTGCCAGCACCTATGGAGAAAAACTGTTTTTT.

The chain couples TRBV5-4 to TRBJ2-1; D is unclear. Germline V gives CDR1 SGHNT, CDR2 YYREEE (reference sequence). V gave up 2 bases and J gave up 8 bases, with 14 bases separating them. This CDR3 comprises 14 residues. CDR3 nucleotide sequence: TGTGCCAGCAGCTTCCACCCGCTAAGCGATGAGCAGTTCTTC. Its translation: CASSFHPLSDEQFF. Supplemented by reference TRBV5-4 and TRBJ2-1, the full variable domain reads ETGVTQSPTHLIKTRGQQVTLRCSSQSGHNTVSWYQQALGQGPQFIFQYYREEENGRGNFPPRFSGLQFPNYSSELNVNALELDDSALYLCASSFHPLSDEQFFGPGTRLTVL.

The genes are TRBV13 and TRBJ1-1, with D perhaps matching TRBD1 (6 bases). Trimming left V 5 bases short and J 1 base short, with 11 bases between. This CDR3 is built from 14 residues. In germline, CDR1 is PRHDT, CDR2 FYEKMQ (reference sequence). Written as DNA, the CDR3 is TGTGCCAGCAGCCCCCAGGACAGGAACACTGAAGCTTTCTTT. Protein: CASSPQDRNTEAFF.

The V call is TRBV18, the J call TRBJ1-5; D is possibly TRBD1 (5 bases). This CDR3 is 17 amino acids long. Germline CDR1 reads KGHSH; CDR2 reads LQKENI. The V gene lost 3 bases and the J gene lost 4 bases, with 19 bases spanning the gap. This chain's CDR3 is CASSPNVRRDGNQPQHF. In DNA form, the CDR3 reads TGTGCCAGCTCACCTAATGTTCGCCGGGACGGTAATCAGCCCCAGCATTTT. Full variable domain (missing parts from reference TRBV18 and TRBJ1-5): NAGVMQNPRHLVRRRGQEARLRCSPMKGHSHVYWYRQLPEEGLKFMVYLQKENIIDESGMPKERFSAEFPKEGPSILRIQQVVRGDSAAYFCASSPNVRRDGNQPQHFGDGTRLSIL.

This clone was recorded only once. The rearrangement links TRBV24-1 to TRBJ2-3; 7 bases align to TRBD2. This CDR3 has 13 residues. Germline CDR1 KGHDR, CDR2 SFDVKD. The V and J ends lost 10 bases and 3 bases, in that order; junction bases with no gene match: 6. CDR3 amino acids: CATRDYETDTQYF. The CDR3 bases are TGTGCCACGAGGGACTATGAAACAGATACGCAGTATTTT.

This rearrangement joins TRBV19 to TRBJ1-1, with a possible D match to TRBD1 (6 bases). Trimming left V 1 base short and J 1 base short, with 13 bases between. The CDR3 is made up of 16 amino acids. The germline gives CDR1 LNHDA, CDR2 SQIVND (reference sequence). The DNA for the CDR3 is TGTGCCAGTAGTATAGGGGCCGACAGGAGGAACACTGAAGCTTTCTTT. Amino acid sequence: CASSIGADRRNTEAFF. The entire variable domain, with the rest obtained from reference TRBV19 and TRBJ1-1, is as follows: DGGITQSPKYLFRKEGQNVTLSCEQNLNHDAMYWYRQDPGQGLRLIYYSQIVNDFQKGDIAEGYSVSREKKESFPLTVTSAQKNPTAFYLCASSIGADRRNTEAFFGQGTRLTVV.

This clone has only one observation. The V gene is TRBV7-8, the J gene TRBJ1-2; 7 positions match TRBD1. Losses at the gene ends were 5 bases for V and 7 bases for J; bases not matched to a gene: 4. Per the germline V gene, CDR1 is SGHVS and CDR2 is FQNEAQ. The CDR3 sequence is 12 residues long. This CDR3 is CASSHRTGGYTF. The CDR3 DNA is TGTGCCAGCAGCCATAGGACAGGTGGCTACACCTTC.

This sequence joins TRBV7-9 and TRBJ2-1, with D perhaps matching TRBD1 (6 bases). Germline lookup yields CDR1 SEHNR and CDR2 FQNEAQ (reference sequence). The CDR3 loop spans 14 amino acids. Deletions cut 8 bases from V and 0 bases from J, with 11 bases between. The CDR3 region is CASGGINSYNEQFF. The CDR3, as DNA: TGTGCCAGCGGGGGCATAAACTCCTACAATGAGCAGTTCTTC.

The CDR3 here is CASSWASGSYEQYF. CDR3 DNA sequence: TGTGCCAGCAGTTGGGCTAGCGGGTCCTACGAGCAGTACTTC. The chain recombines TRBV28 with TRBJ2-7, with TRBD2 matching over 8 bases. J gave up 1 base and V 4 bases, and 3 bases lay outside the gene matches. There are 14 residues in the CDR3. Germline assignment: CDR1 MDHEN and CDR2 SYDVKM.

The CDR3 DNA follows: TGTGCCAGCAAAGAACAGGGGTACGACTATGGCTACACCTTC. Encoded protein: CASKEQGYDYGYTF. The chain uses TRBV7-2 and TRBJ1-2, with 7 bases aligning to TRBD1. Germline V gives CDR1 SGHTA, CDR2 FQGNSA. Losses at the gene ends were 7 bases for V and 3 bases for J; bases not matched to a gene: 8. The CDR3 is made up of 14 amino acids.

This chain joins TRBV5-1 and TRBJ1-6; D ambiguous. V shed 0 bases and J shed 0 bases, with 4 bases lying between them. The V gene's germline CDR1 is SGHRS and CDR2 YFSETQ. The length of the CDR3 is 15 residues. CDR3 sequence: CASSLDLSYNSPLHF. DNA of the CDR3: TGCGCCAGCAGCTTGGACCTCTCCTATAATTCACCCCTCCACTTT.

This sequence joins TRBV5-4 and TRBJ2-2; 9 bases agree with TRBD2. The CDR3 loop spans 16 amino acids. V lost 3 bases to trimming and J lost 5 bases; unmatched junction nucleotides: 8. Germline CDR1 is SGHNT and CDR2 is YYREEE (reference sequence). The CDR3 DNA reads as TGTGCCAGCAGCTCCGGGGATAGCGGGAGAACCGGGGAGCTGTTTTTT. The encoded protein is CASSSGDSGRTGELFF. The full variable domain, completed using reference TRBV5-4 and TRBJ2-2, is ETGVTQSPTHLIKTRGQQVTLRCSSQSGHNTVSWYQQALGQGPQFIFQYYREEENGRGNFPPRFSGLQFPNYSSELNVNALELDDSALYLCASSSGDSGRTGELFFGEGSRLTVL.

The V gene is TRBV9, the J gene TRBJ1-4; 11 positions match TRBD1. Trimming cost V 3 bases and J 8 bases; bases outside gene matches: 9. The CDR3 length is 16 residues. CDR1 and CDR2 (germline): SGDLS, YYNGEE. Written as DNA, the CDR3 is TGTGCCAGCAGCGATACTCCGGGACAGGGGGTCGAAAAACTGTTTTTT. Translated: CASSDTPGQGVEKLFF. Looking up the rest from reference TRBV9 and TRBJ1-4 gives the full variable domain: DSGVTQTPKHLITATGQRVTLRCSPRSGDLSVYWYQQSLDQGLQFLIQYYNGEERAKGNILERFSAQQFPDLHSELNLSSLELGDSALYFCASSDTPGQGVEKLFFGSGTQLSVL.